The T cell receptor (beta chain) under discussion was sequenced for a study of blood T cell repertoires in COVID-19. Study information: Collection of acute and convalescent COVID-19 samples took place in the United States, Italy and Spain. PBMCs, B-cell-depleted T cells, or T cells provided the cDNA or gDNA that made up the material.

Per the study methods: From reference gene primer amplification, estimates of nucleated cell counts were derived. Clones were read by immunoSEQ multiplex PCR, and TCRdb kept only the in-frame ones, dropping some. The V and J calls and clone size are taken from that table; D and trimming were inferred from the DNA. Counted here are hundreds of thousands of clones, roughly 86% occurring once; the ten biggest clones make up around 0.8%. Specimen: peripheral blood. The sequence was collected from a woman aged 25 to 39 with acute or convalescent COVID-19.

The CDR3 DNA reads TGTGCCAGCAGTTCTGGACAGAGACCTCACTACGAGCAGTACTTC. This encodes CASSSGQRPHYEQYF. The rearrangement uses TRBV5-4 and TRBJ2-7; weak D call: TRBD1 (6 bases). This CDR3 has 15 residues. CDR1 is SGHNT and CDR2 is YYREEE in the germline V gene (reference sequence). The V and J ends lost 5 bases and 3 bases respectively, with 18 bases between them.